A selection of T cell receptor beta chains follows, all from one sample in a study of T cell repertoires in cytomegalovirus infection. TCRdb reprocessed the reads via MiXCR and lists one record per CDR3 protein. This table holds around 900,000 distinct CDR3 sequences, about a third found once. These TCRs' antigens remain unknown. The material was cultured CD8+ T cells from PBMCs, obtained from culture after CMV antigen stimulation. The receptors here all came from a human donor in good health (CMV status not recorded). Some clones in this sample may be carry-over from other donors' samples. Each CDR3 is given with its conserved first and last residue. The D gene is left open where the match is weak. Not all rows give a size; the values are once, few, many and, for expanded clones, a class.

clone size	V gene	J gene	D gene	CDR3 DNA	CDR3 protein
-	TRBV6-5	TRBJ2-2	-	TGTGCCAGCAGTTATAACCTAAACACCGGGGAGCTGTTTTTT	CASSYNLNTGELFF
-	TRBV27	TRBJ1-2	-	TGTGCCAGCAGTTTATCCTCGGGGCTCGATGGCTACACCTTC	CASSLSSGLDGYTF
few	TRBV5-1	TRBJ2-1	TRBD2	TGCGCCAGCAGCTTGGGACTAGCCCCTATTGATGAGCAGTTCTTC	CASSLGLAPIDEQFF
-	TRBV7-9	TRBJ2-1	-	TGTGCCAGCACGGGGATGAGCTCCTACAATGAGCAGTTCTTC	CASTGMSSYNEQFF
-	TRBV6-2/TRBV6-3	TRBJ2-2	-	TGTGCCAGCAGTTACTCCCGACCAAGCACCGGGGAGCTGTTTTTT	CASSYSRPSTGELFF
many	TRBV7-8	TRBJ1-6	-	TGTGCCAGCAGCTTAGAAGGCGGGGGGTATGATTCACCCCTCCACTTT	CASSLEGGGYDSPLHF
-	TRBV27	TRBJ1-2	-	TGTGCCAGCAGTTTAACGGCAGGTCGACAACTTAATTACTATGGCTACACCTTC	CASSLTAGRQLNYYGYTF
-	TRBV7-4	TRBJ2-3	TRBD2	TGTGCCAGCAACTTAGCTACTAGCGGGCCAGATACGCAGTATTTT	CASNLATSGPDTQYF
few	TRBV6-2/TRBV6-3	TRBJ2-1	TRBD2	TGTGCCAGCAGACACCCCCCGACTAGCGGGGTCTACAATGAGCAGTTCTTC	CASRHPPTSGVYNEQFF
few	TRBV11-2	TRBJ2-5	-	TGTGCCAGCAGCTTAATTGACCCGGCCTTCCAAGAGACCCAGTACTTC	CASSLIDPAFQETQYF
-	TRBV10-2	TRBJ1-2	TRBD1	TGCGCCAGCAGTGAGTCAGGGGACAGACTTTATGGCTACACCTTC	CASSESGDRLYGYTF
-	TRBV4-3	TRBJ2-3	-	TGCGCCAGCAGCTCTCAGGAGATTAGCACAGATACGCAGTATTTT	CASSSQEISTDTQYF
-	TRBV29-1	TRBJ1-2	-	TGCAGCGTTCCCGACATCTATGGCTACACCTTC	CSVPDIYGYTF
-	TRBV6-4	TRBJ1-1	-	TGTGCCAGCAGATCGTTGGACGACATGAACACTGAAGCTTTCTTT	CASRSLDDMNTEAFF
few	TRBV4-1	TRBJ2-1	TRBD1	TGCGCCAGCAGCGGGGACGGGACAGGGTGGAATGAGCAGTTCTTC	CASSGDGTGWNEQFF
few	TRBV18	TRBJ1-4	-	TGTGCCAGCTCACCAGGGATGTCAACTAATGAAAAACTGTTTTTT	CASSPGMSTNEKLFF
-	TRBV12-5	TRBJ2-5	-	TGTGCTAGTGGTTTTGGCAGCGGATTCCAAGAGACCCAGTACTTC	CASGFGSGFQETQYF
-	TRBV7-6	TRBJ1-2	TRBD1	TGTGCCAGCAGCCTACCCGGACAGGGCTCCTATGGCTACACCTTC	CASSLPGQGSYGYTF
many	TRBV6-1	TRBJ2-6	-	TGTGCCAGCAGAGACGTGAACTCTGGGGCCAACGTCCTGACTTTC	CASRDVNSGANVLTF
-	TRBV14	TRBJ2-3	TRBD2	TGTGCCAGCTCCGTCGGACTAGCGGGGGACACAGATACGCAGTATTTT	CASSVGLAGDTDTQYF
-	TRBV6-4	TRBJ2-2	-	TGTGCCAGCAGTGACTCGAACTGGGCCGGGGAGCTGTTTTTT	CASSDSNWAGELFF
-	TRBV9	TRBJ1-2	-	TGTGCCAGCAGCCCTAACTCGGACAGTCGCTATGGCTACACCTTC	CASSPNSDSRYGYTF
-	TRBV4-1	TRBJ1-1	-	TGCGCCAGCAGAGCGGGACATGGGATGAACACTGAAGCTTTCTTT	CASRAGHGMNTEAFF
-	TRBV19	TRBJ1-2	-	TGTGCCACCCACGGCAGGGGTAACTATGGCTACACCTTC	CATHGRGNYGYTF
-	TRBV6-6	TRBJ1-1	-	TGTGCCAGCAGTTACTCGATTAGGACAGAAAACACTGAAGCTTTCTTT	CASSYSIRTENTEAFF